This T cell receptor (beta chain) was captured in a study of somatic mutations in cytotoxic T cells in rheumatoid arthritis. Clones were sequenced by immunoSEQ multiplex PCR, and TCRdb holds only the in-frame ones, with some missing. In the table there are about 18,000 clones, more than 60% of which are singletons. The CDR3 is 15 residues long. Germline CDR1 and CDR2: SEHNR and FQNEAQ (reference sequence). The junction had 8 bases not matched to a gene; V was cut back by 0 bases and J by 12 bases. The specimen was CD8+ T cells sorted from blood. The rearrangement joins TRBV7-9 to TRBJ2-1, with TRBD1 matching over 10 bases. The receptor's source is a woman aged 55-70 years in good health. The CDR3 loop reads CASSLAGTGALRQFF. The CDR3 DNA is TGTGCCAGCAGCTTAGCGGGGACAGGGGCCCTGCGGCAGTTCTTC.